Shown below are 14 T cell receptor beta chains from a single sample sequenced in a study of T cells in Graves' hyperthyroidism and ophthalmopathy. RNA transcripts were the template for amplifying TCR beta CDR3 regions. The TCR CDR3 was amplified in a first-round RT-PCR using the HTBI primer set. One entry per CDR3 protein results from TCRdb running MiXCR on the multiplex PCR reads. The table includes 300,000 or so distinct CDR3 sequences, 15% to 20% detected once. Sample: blood. The source of these receptors is a woman in her fifties or sixties with Graves' ophthalmopathy.

In the case of this clonotype: One end of the junction does not line up with germline, which may come from a read error. This sequence joins TRBV27 and TRBJ2-7; D tentatively fits TRBD1 or TRBD2 (5 bases each). This CDR3 has 13 residues. Germline values: CDR1 MNHEY, CDR2 SMNVEV (reference sequence). CDR3 residues: CASSLGTVYGQYF. CDR3 nucleotides: TGTGCCAGCAGTTTAGGGACCGTCTACGGGCAGTACTTC.

This clonotype was counted at least ten times. V is TRBV18 and J is TRBJ2-7; D unresolved. Germline CDR1 is KGHSH and CDR2 is LQKENI. The V and J ends lost 3 bases and 5 bases respectively, with 17 bases between them. The CDR3 is 15 amino acids. CDR3 in DNA: TGTGCCAGCTCACCCTCCGTCAATCAGATTGACGAGCAGTACTTC. It is translated as CASSPSVNQIDEQYF.

This clonotype was observed once. The chain carries TRBV7-3 and TRBJ2-1; D is ambiguous. V lost 2 bases and J 5 bases, leaving 7 bases between the germline ends. Germline V lookup: CDR1 SGHTA, CDR2 FQGTGA. CDR3 length equals 13 residues. For the CDR3, the DNA is TGTGCCAGCAGCTTACAACGGAACAATGAGCAGTTCTTC. It codes for CASSLQRNNEQFF.

In its sample, this clonotype was seen many times. The J gene is TRBJ1-2, the V gene TRBV7-2; weak D call: TRBD1 (6 bases). The CDR3 has 14 residues. V gave up 5 bases and J gave up 4 bases, with 14 bases separating them. Germline V gene lookup returns CDR1 SGHTA and CDR2 FQGNSA. The CDR3 sequence is CASSANRAGYGYTF. The CDR3 DNA follows: TGTGCCAGCAGCGCCAACAGGGCGGGCTATGGCTACACCTTC.

The gene calls are TRBV7-8 and TRBJ1-4, with TRBD1 as a possible D gene (5 bases). Germline V lookup: CDR1 SGHVS, CDR2 FQNEAQ. CDR3 size: 15 residues. V lost 6 bases, J lost 8 bases, and 19 bases lay in between. Here the CDR3 reads CASSLVGGSDEKLFF. In DNA, the CDR3 is TGTGCCAGCAGTCTAGTGGGGGGATCAGACGAAAAACTGTTTTTT.

This clonotype was detected ten times or more. The chain combines TRBV4-3 with TRBJ2-7; D is unclear. The V gene's germline CDR1 is LGHNA and CDR2 YSLEER. CDR3 length: 17 amino acids. V shed 0 bases and J shed 1 base, with 16 bases lying between them. CDR3 amino acids: CASSQDHSAGGSYEQYF. For the CDR3, the DNA is TGCGCCAGCAGCCAAGATCATTCGGCCGGCGGTTCCTACGAGCAGTACTTC.

The table lists this clonotype with a few counts. This rearrangement joins TRBV4-2 to TRBJ1-5, with 9 positions matching TRBD1. V gave up 4 bases and J gave up 4 bases; unmatched junction bases: 8. Germline-derived CDR1 and CDR2 are LGHNA and YNFKEQ. CDR3 size: 16 residues. CDR3 DNA: TGTGCCAGCAGCCTCTTTACGACAGGGGGGAATCAGCCCCAGCATTTT. Encoded protein: CASSLFTTGGNQPQHF.

The rearrangement uses TRBV6-5 and TRBJ1-5, with D unclear. Trimming took 4 bases from V and 3 from J, leaving 13 bases between them. Per germline, CDR1 MNHEY and CDR2 SVGAGI. CDR3 length: 15 residues. The CDR3 DNA is TGTGCCAGCAGTTTTACACCAGATTACAATCAGCCCCAGCATTTT. Its translation: CASSFTPDYNQPQHF.

This clonotype was observed at least ten times. This sequence joins TRBV20-1 and TRBJ2-7; D is unclear. CDR1 and CDR2 from the germline V gene are DFQATT and SNEGSKA (reference sequence). V was clipped by 5 bases and J by 0 bases, with 5 bases between them. The CDR3 covers 11 residues. The CDR3 sequence: CSALRSYEQYF. Here the CDR3 DNA reads TGCAGTGCTCTTCGCTCCTACGAGCAGTACTTC.

This clonotype was counted at least ten times. The chain's CDR3 is CASSPAGTYQPQHF. The CDR3, as DNA: TGTGCCAGCTCTCCTGCAGGGACCTATCAGCCCCAGCATTTT. The rearrangement uses TRBV18 and TRBJ1-5, with a weak D call TRBD1 (5 bases). Germline V gene lookup returns CDR1 KGHSH and CDR2 LQKENI. V was shortened by 6 bases and J by 5 bases, with 14 bases between the two germline ends. This CDR3 is built from 14 residues.

This clonotype was recorded once. The chain carries TRBV7-2 and TRBJ2-1, with 7 bases identical to TRBD1. Trimming took 5 bases from V and 6 from J; bases not matched to a gene: 7. CDR1 SGHTA and CDR2 FQGNSA come from the germline V gene. CDR3 length: 14 amino acids. The CDR3: CASSRRQGSNEQFF. CDR3 sequence (DNA): TGTGCCAGCAGCAGACGACAGGGATCCAATGAGCAGTTCTTC.

The chain links TRBV19 to TRBJ1-2; 9 positions agree with TRBD1. The J segment lost 4 bases and the V segment lost 7 bases, leaving 10 bases of the junction unmatched. Per germline, CDR1 LNHDA and CDR2 SQIVND (reference sequence). The CDR3 has 15 residues. This chain's CDR3 is CASTNPRQGVYGYTF. CDR3 bases: TGTGCCAGTACCAACCCCCGACAGGGGGTCTATGGCTACACCTTC.

This clonotype was observed a few times. CDR3: CATGTDGNTIYF. The DNA of the CDR3 is TGTGCCACCGGGACTGACGGAAACACCATATATTTT. V and J are TRBV10-3 and TRBJ1-3, with D tentatively TRBD1 (5 bases). V was pared by 10 bases and J by 4 bases, with 11 bases between. Germline V gives CDR1 ENHRY, CDR2 SYGVKD. The CDR3 is made up of 12 amino acids.

This clonotype was recorded many times. The chain recombines TRBV7-7 with TRBJ2-4, with 8 bases fitting TRBD2. The CDR3 has 13 residues. The germline V gene has CDR1 SSHAT and CDR2 FNYEAQ (reference sequence). The V segment lost 5 bases and the J segment 9 bases; nucleotides outside the gene matches: 6. The DNA of the CDR3 is TGTGCCAGCAGCCCGGGGGGGAGTGGCATTCAGTACTTC. Protein sequence: CASSPGGSGIQYF.